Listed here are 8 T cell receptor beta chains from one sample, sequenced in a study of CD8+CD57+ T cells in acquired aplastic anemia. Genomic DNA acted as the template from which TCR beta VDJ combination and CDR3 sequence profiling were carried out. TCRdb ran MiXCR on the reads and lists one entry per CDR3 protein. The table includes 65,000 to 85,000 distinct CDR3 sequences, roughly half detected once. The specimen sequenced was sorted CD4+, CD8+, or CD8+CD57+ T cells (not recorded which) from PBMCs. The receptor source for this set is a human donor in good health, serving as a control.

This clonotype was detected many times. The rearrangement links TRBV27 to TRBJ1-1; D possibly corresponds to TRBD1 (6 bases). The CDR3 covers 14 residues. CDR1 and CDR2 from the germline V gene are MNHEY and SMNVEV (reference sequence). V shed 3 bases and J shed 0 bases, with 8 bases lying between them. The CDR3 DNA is TGTGCCAGCAGTTTGGGGACAATGAACACTGAAGCTTTCTTT. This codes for CASSLGTMNTEAFF.

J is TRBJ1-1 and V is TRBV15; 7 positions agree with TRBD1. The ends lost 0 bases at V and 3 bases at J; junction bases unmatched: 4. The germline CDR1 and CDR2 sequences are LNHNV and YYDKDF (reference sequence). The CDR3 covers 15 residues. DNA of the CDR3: TGTGCCACCAGCAGAGAGCCAGGGGGGCACACTGAAGCTTTCTTT. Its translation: CATSREPGGHTEAFF. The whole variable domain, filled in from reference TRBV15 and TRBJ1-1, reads DAMVIQNPRYQVTQFGKPVTLSCSQTLNHNVMYWYQQKSSQAPKLLFHYYDKDFNNEADTPDNFQSRRPNTSFCFLDIRSPGLGDTAMYLCATSREPGGHTEAFFGQGTRLTVV.

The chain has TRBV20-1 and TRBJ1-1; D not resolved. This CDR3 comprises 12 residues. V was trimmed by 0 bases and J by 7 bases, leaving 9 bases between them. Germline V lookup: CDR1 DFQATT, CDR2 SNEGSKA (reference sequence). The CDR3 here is CSARDQASEAFF. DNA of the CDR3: TGCAGTGCTAGAGATCAGGCGAGTGAAGCTTTCTTT.

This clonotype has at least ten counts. The CDR3 coding sequence is TGTGCCAGCAGCGGACTAGTGAGGGACGAGCAGTACTTC. Translating gives CASSGLVRDEQYF. The chain joins TRBV12-3 or TRBV12-4 to TRBJ2-7; 7 nucleotides line up with TRBD2. The CDR3 is made up of 13 amino acids. V dropped 6 bases and J dropped 5; count of bases not matched to a gene: 7.

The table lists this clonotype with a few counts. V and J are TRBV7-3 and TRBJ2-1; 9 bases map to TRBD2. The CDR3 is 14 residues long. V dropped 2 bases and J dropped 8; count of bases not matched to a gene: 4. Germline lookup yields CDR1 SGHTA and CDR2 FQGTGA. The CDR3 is CASSLAGGSDEQFF. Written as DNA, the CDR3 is TGTGCCAGCAGCTTAGCGGGAGGGTCGGATGAGCAGTTCTTC.

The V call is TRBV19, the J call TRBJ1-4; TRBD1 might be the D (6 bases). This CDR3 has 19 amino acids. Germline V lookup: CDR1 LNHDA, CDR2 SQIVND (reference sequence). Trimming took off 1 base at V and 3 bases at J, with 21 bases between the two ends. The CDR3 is CASSIVILGGTGANEKLFF. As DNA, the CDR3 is TGTGCCAGTAGTATAGTAATTTTAGGGGGTACTGGAGCTAATGAAAAACTGTTTTTT.

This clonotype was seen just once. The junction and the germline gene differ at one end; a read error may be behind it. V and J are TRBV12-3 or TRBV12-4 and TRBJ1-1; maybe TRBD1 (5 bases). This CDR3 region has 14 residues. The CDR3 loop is CASSLGTEGTEAFF. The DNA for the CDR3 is TGTGCCAGCAGCTTAGGGACGGAGGGAACTGAAGCTTTCTTT.

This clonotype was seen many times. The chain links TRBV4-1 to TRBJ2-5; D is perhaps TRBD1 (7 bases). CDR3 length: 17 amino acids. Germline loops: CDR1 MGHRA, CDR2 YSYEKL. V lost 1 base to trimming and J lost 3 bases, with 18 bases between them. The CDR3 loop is CASSQGRWGRGEETQYF. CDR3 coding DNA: TGCGCCAGCAGCCAAGGCCGTTGGGGCAGGGGGGAAGAGACCCAGTACTTC.